Listed here are 31 T cell receptor beta chains from one sample, sequenced in a study of T cells expressing NK-cell markers. Reanalyzing the 5' RACE reads, TCRdb keeps one entry per CDR3 protein, without DNA. The sample holds a few hundred thousand distinct CDR3 sequences. The specimen was blood T cells: a sorted CD56 or NKG2C T cell subset, CD4+ or CD8+ T cells, or bulk PBMC T cells (not recorded which). Receptor source: a man between 18 and 69 years old in good health.

This rearrangement joins TRBV5-1 to TRBJ2-2; without DNA, the TCRdb call of TRBD1 cannot be checked. This CDR3 spans 16 amino acids. Germline CDR1 is SGHRS and CDR2 is YFSETQ. CDR3 amino acids: CASSPLSGVDTGELFF.

This rearrangement joins TRBV5-5 to TRBJ1-6; TCRdb reports TRBD1, a call that lacks DNA to check it against. The germline V gene has CDR1 SGHKS and CDR2 YYEKEE (reference sequence). This CDR3 has 15 amino acids. CDR3 amino acids: CASCQRGVGNSPLHF.

The chain links TRBV28 to TRBJ2-5; without DNA, the TCRdb call of TRBD2 cannot be checked. Germline assignment: CDR1 MDHEN and CDR2 SYDVKM. The CDR3 length is 20 residues. The CDR3 sequence is CASSFPRGTSGGTYQETQYF.

The chain links TRBV23-1 to TRBJ2-3; TCRdb gives TRBD1 as the D gene, but with no DNA this cannot be confirmed. TRBV23-1 carries the ORF label, with uncertain function. The CDR3 covers 13 residues. The CDR3 spells CASGGQTTDTQYF.

The V and J genes are TRBV20-1 and TRBJ2-4. The CDR3 totals 16 residues. From germline, CDR1 is DFQATT and CDR2 SNEGSKA (reference sequence). CDR3 sequence reads: CSARDIGANVKNIQYF.

The gene calls are TRBV7-8 and TRBJ2-5. The CDR3 spans 11 residues. From germline, CDR1 is SGHVS and CDR2 FQNEAQ. This CDR3 reads CASSPLSTQYF.

V and J are TRBV7-9 and TRBJ2-4. Germline-derived CDR1 and CDR2 are SEHNR and FQNEAQ (reference sequence). The CDR3 covers 15 residues. CDR3 loop: CASSLLEIAKNIQYF.

The chain couples TRBV30 to TRBJ2-7; the TCRdb D gene call, TRBD2, has no DNA to confirm it. Germline CDR1 GTSNPN, CDR2 SVGIG (reference sequence). This CDR3 has 12 amino acids. The CDR3 sequence is CAWSDYSYEQYF.

The CDR3 region is CSARDQGRSNYGYTF. The chain couples TRBV20-1 to TRBJ1-2. The germline CDR1 and CDR2 sequences are DFQATT and SNEGSKA (reference sequence). CDR3 size: 15 residues.

V gene TRBV2 combines with J gene TRBJ2-3; the TCRdb D gene call, TRBD1, has no DNA to confirm it. CDR1 SNHLY and CDR2 FYNNEI come from the germline V gene. The CDR3 loop spans 17 amino acids. The CDR3 protein is CASSSTWDRTIGDTQYF.

The V gene is TRBV5-1, the J gene TRBJ1-2. CDR1 SGHRS and CDR2 YFSETQ come from the germline V gene. This CDR3 is built from 14 residues. CDR3 sequence reads: CASSAGWRDYGYTF.

This CDR3 reads CASRTGTGGPNEKLFF. The chain links TRBV5-1 to TRBJ1-4; TCRdb lists TRBD1, though no DNA is available to test this call. Germline V CDR1 and CDR2: SGHRS, YFSETQ. The CDR3 runs 16 residues.

The V call is TRBV6-1, the J call TRBJ2-5; the D call of TRBD1 rests on TCRdb alone, since no DNA is present to check it. CDR1 MNHNS and CDR2 SASEGT come from the germline V gene. The CDR3 has 15 residues. This chain's CDR3 is CASSPRDRKGAAQYF.

The chain combines TRBV12-3 or TRBV12-4 with TRBJ2-1; lacking DNA, the TRBD2 call made by TCRdb goes unchecked. The CDR3 consists of 14 residues. The CDR3 spells CASNGPASYNEQFF.

The J gene is TRBJ2-7, the V gene TRBV25-1; TCRdb's D call of TRBD1 is untestable without DNA. Germline loops: CDR1 MGHDK, CDR2 SYGVNS. The CDR3 has 15 amino acids. CDR3: CASSVSGTSSYEQYF.

The chain is built from TRBV6-2 or TRBV6-3 and TRBJ2-3; TCRdb returns TRBD2, unconfirmable since there is no DNA. The length of the CDR3 is 15 residues. The germline gives CDR1 MNHEY, CDR2 SVGEGT. The CDR3 region is CASSYGGGGADTQYF.

V is TRBV6-2 or TRBV6-3 and J is TRBJ2-6; there is no DNA to check the TCRdb D call of TRBD1. In germline, CDR1 is MNHEY, CDR2 SVGEGT. This CDR3 spans 17 amino acids. The CDR3 loop is CASGPSGRPVGANVLTF.

J is TRBJ1-6 and V is TRBV19. The CDR3 covers 13 residues. Germline CDR1 and CDR2: LNHDA and SQIVND (reference sequence). CDR3 region: CASSQFANSPLHF.

The V gene is TRBV12-3 or TRBV12-4, the J gene TRBJ2-1; the D gene TCRdb calls, TRBD1, cannot be checked with no DNA. The length of the CDR3 is 15 residues. CDR3 residues: CASRGGTGVSNEQFF.

This chain links TRBV3-1 with TRBJ2-1; without DNA, the TCRdb call of TRBD2 cannot be checked. CDR1 LGHDT and CDR2 YNNKEL come from the germline V gene (reference sequence). The CDR3 is 13 residues long. The CDR3 sequence: CASSQAGGYEQFF.

The chain has TRBV27 and TRBJ1-3. Germline CDR1 reads MNHEY; CDR2 reads SMNVEV (reference sequence). The CDR3 is made up of 17 amino acids. The CDR3 protein is CASSSLGSPSSGNTIYF.

V gene TRBV5-6 combines with J gene TRBJ1-1; the TCRdb call, TRBD1, lacks DNA for checking. CDR1 is SGHDT, CDR2 YYEEEE, per germline. This CDR3 is built from 11 residues. The CDR3 loop is CASSFGRGAFF.

The chain is built from TRBV6-5 and TRBJ2-6; the D gene TCRdb calls, TRBD2, cannot be checked with no DNA. The germline CDR1 and CDR2 sequences are MNHEY and SVGAGI. This CDR3 has 18 residues. CDR3 sequence reads: CASSYHQRGRSGANVLTF.

The rearrangement joins TRBV28 to TRBJ2-1; TCRdb proposes TRBD1, but this gene call is untestable without DNA. The CDR3 totals 13 residues. Germline CDR1 MDHEN, CDR2 SYDVKM. CDR3 sequence reads: CASTSAGWNEQFF.

The rearrangement uses TRBV6-2 or TRBV6-3 and TRBJ1-5; the TCRdb call, TRBD1, lacks DNA for checking. Germline V gives CDR1 MNHEY, CDR2 SVGEGT. The length of the CDR3 is 15 residues. CDR3 in amino acids: CASSSQGRNNQPQHF.

The V call is TRBV11-1, the J call TRBJ2-5. The germline V gene has CDR1 SGHAT and CDR2 FQDESV (reference sequence). This CDR3 region has 16 residues. This CDR3 is CASSLVFGGNQETQYF.

This rearrangement joins TRBV11-1 to TRBJ2-1. Germline V gives CDR1 SGHAT, CDR2 FQDESV (reference sequence). The CDR3 contains 16 residues. CDR3 loop: CASSLSWQSSYNEQFF.

The V gene is TRBV9, the J gene TRBJ2-3; with no DNA, the TCRdb D assignment of TRBD1 cannot be verified. CDR3 length: 16 residues. In germline, CDR1 is SGDLS, CDR2 YYNGEE. The CDR3 region is CASSVTGGARTDTQYF.

This sequence joins TRBV6-1 and TRBJ1-6; checking the TCRdb D call of TRBD1 is not possible without DNA. The CDR3 is 15 residues long. Germline CDR1 reads MNHNS; CDR2 reads SASEGT. The CDR3 protein is CASCHRSRGSSPLHF.

The CDR3 loop is CASSLATRDTQYF. The rearrangement uses TRBV5-1 and TRBJ2-3. Germline CDR1 and CDR2: SGHRS and YFSETQ. The CDR3 totals 13 residues.

This rearrangement joins TRBV7-8 to TRBJ2-3; TCRdb's D call of TRBD2 is untestable without DNA. The CDR3 runs to 17 residues. Germline-derived CDR1 and CDR2 are SGHVS and FQNEAQ. CDR3 in amino acids: CASSLRVIATSTDTQYF.